Listed below are T cell receptor beta chains from one sample, sequenced in a study of identical twins. TCRdb re-called the 5' RACE reads with MiXCR, one entry per CDR3 protein. The sample contains 300,000 to 400,000 distinct CDR3 sequences, about 9% of which appear only once. The sample was naive T cells sorted from blood. The receptor set was obtained from a woman aged 45 to 65 in good health. Both conserved end residues are part of each CDR3. D genes are given only for firm matches. Only part of the rows carry a size: once, few, many, or a class if the clone is expanded.

CDR3	DNA	V	J	D	size
CASSVHSGSAINEQFF	TGTGCCAGCAGCGTCCATAGCGGGAGCGCCATCAATGAGCAGTTCTTC	TRBV6-1	TRBJ2-1	TRBD2	.
CASSPYTSYEQFF	TGTGCCAGCTCACCTTATACGAGCTATGAGCAGTTCTTC	TRBV18	TRBJ2-1	.	.
CSAKGNEQFF	TGCAGTGCCAAGGGGAATGAGCAGTTCTTC	TRBV20-1	TRBJ2-1	.	.
CASSPRGRGTSGSGSYNEQFF	TGTGCCAGCAGCCCTAGGGGAAGAGGGACTAGCGGGAGCGGCTCCTACAATGAGCAGTTCTTC	TRBV7-8	TRBJ2-1	TRBD2	few
CASRRGGTHNF	TGTGCCAGCCGCCGGGGGGGAACGCACAACTTC	TRBV2	TRBJ2-7	TRBD2	.
CASQYGGTAYEQYF	TGTGCCAGTCAGTACGGGGGAACCGCCTACGAGCAGTACTTC	TRBV2	TRBJ2-7	.	many
CASSQGQSYNEQFF	TGCGCCAGCAGCCAGGGACAGAGTTACAATGAGCAGTTCTTC	TRBV5-1	TRBJ2-1	TRBD1	few
CASSQLRTGPSEQYF	TGTGCCAGCAGCCAACTCCGGACAGGGCCCTCCGAGCAGTACTTC	TRBV11-2	TRBJ2-7	TRBD1	.
CSAFLAGGPLGYNEQFF	TGCAGTGCTTTTCTAGCGGGAGGGCCTTTGGGCTACAATGAGCAGTTCTTC	TRBV20-1	TRBJ2-1	TRBD2	few
CASSSTGGGVAFF	TGCGCCAGCAGCTCCACGGGGGGCGGCGTAGCTTTCTTT	TRBV4-1	TRBJ1-1	.	.
CATSPLAGDVDTQYF	TGTGCCACCTCTCCCCTAGCGGGAGATGTTGATACGCAGTATTTT	TRBV24-1	TRBJ2-3	TRBD2	.
CASTLGDQPQHF	TGTGCCAGCACCCTGGGAGATCAGCCCCAGCATTTT	TRBV7-9	TRBJ1-5	.	few
CSVSRGEDYGYTF	TGCAGCGTTTCAAGGGGAGAGGACTATGGCTACACCTTC	TRBV29-1	TRBJ1-2	.	.
CASSPQGLGAFF	TGCGCCAGCAGCCCCCAGGGGTTGGGGGCTTTCTTT	TRBV4-1	TRBJ1-1	.	.
CASSHRTGVDEQFF	TGCGCCAGCAGCCATAGGACAGGGGTGGATGAGCAGTTCTTC	TRBV4-1	TRBJ2-1	TRBD1	many
CAISESIRDPGELFF	TGTGCCATCAGTGAGTCGATTAGGGATCCCGGGGAGCTGTTTTTT	TRBV10-3	TRBJ2-2	.	few
CASSSTSGRAEQYF	TGTGCCAGCAGCTCAACTAGCGGGAGGGCCGAGCAGTATTTT	TRBV7-2	TRBJ2-3	TRBD2	.
CASSLLDQPQHF	TGTGCCAGCAGCTTGTTAGATCAGCCCCAGCATTTT	TRBV5-5	TRBJ1-5	.	.
CASSSLAGQETQYF	TGTGCCAGCAGCTCTCTAGCGGGACAGGAGACCCAGTACTTC	TRBV5-6	TRBJ2-5	TRBD2	.
CAIQATDTQYF	TGTGCCATTCAGGCTACAGATACGCAGTATTTT	TRBV10-3	TRBJ2-3	.	many
CATSRDPPGNEQFF	TGTGCCACCAGCAGAGATCCCCCTGGAAATGAGCAGTTCTTC	TRBV15	TRBJ2-1	.	many
CASRGPGQGSEQFF	TGTGCCAGCAGGGGACCGGGACAGGGGTCTGAGCAGTTCTTC	TRBV7-9	TRBJ2-1	TRBD1	many
CASSLAGGGGYNEQFF	TGCGCCAGCAGCTTGGCCGGCGGAGGGGGGTACAATGAGCAGTTCTTC	TRBV5-1	TRBJ2-1	.	many
CASNPGGVNEQFF	TGTGCCAGCAACCCCGGGGGCGTCAATGAGCAGTTCTTC	TRBV6-1	TRBJ2-1	.	.
CASSQASGELFF	TGTGCCAGCAGCCAAGCAAGCGGGGAGCTGTTTTTT	TRBV3-1	TRBJ2-2	.	.
CASSEGGGGNQPQHF	TGCGCCAGCAGCGAGGGCGGAGGAGGCAATCAGCCCCAGCATTTT	TRBV5-1	TRBJ1-5	.	many
CASSLAGTYTDTQYF	TGCGCCAGCAGCTTAGCCGGGACTTACACAGATACGCAGTATTTT	TRBV5-1	TRBJ2-3	.	many
CASSLSDTGELFF	TGCGCCAGCAGCTTATCCGACACCGGGGAGCTGTTTTTT	TRBV5-1	TRBJ2-2	.	many